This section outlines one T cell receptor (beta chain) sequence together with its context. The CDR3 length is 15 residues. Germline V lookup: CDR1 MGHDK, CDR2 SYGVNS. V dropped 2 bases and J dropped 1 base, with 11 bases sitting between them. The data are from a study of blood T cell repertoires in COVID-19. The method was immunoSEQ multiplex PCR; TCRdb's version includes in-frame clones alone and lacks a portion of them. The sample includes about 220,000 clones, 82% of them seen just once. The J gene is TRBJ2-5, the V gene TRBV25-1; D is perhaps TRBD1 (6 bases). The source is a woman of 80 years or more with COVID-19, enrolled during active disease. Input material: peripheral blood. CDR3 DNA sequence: TGTGCCAGCAGTGAAGCTGGGGGCAGCCAAGAGACCCAGTACTTC. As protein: CASSEAGGSQETQYF.